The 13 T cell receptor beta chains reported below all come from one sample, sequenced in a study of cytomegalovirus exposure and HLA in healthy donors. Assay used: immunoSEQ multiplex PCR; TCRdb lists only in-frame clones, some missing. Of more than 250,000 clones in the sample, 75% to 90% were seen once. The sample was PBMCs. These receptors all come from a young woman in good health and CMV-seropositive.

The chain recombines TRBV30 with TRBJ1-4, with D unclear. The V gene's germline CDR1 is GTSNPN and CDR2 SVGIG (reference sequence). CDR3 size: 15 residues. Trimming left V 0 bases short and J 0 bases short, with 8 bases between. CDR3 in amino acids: CAWSVRGTTNEKLFF. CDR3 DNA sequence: TGTGCCTGGAGTGTACGCGGTACAACTAATGAAAAACTGTTTTTT.

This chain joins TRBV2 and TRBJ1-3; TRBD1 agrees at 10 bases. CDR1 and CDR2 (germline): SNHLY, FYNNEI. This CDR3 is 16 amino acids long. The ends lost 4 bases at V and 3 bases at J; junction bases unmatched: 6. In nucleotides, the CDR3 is TGTGCCAGCAGTGTTAGGGACAGGGGAGTTGGAAACACCATATATTTT. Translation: CASSVRDRGVGNTIYF. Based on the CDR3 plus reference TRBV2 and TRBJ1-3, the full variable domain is EPEVTQTPSHQVTQMGQEVILRCVPISNHLYFYWYRQILGQKVEFLVSFYNNEISEKSEIFDDQFSVERPDGSNFTLKIRSTKLEDSAMYFCASSVRDRGVGNTIYFGEGSWLTVV.

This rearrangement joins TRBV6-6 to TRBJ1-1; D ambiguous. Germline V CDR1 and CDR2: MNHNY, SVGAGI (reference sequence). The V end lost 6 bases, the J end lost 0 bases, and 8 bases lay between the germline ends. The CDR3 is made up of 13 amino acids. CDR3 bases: TGTGCCAGCAGACCGGGTCTGAACACTGAAGCTTTCTTT. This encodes CASRPGLNTEAFF.

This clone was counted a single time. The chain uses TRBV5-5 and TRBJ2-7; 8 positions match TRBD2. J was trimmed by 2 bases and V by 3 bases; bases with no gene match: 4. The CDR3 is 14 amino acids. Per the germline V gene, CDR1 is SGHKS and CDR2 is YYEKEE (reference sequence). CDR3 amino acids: CASSSSGGTYEQYF. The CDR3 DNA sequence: TGTGCCAGCAGCTCAAGCGGGGGAACCTACGAGCAGTACTTC.

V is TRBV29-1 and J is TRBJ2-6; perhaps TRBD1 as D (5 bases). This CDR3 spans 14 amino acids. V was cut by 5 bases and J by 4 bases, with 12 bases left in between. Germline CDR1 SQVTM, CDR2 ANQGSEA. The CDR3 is CSVLDRGGANVLTF. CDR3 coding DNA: TGCAGCGTTTTAGATAGGGGAGGGGCCAACGTCCTGACTTTC.

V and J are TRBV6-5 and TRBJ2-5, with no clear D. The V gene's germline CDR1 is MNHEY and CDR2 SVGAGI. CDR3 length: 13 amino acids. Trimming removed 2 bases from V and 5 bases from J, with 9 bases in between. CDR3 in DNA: TGTGCCAGCAGTTACGGATCCTCGGAGACCCAGTACTTC. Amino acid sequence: CASSYGSSETQYF.

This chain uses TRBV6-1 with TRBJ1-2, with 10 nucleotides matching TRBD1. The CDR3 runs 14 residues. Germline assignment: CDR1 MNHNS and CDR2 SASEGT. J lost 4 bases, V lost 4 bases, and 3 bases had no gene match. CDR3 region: CASSGGQGPYGYTF. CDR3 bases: TGTGCCAGCAGTGGGGGACAGGGGCCCTATGGCTACACCTTC.

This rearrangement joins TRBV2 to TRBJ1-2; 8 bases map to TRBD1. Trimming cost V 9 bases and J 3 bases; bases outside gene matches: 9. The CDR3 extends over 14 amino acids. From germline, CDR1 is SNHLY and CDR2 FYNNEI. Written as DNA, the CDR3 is TGTGCCAGACCCGGACAGGGCGGGGACTATGGCTACACCTTC. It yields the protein CARPGQGGDYGYTF.

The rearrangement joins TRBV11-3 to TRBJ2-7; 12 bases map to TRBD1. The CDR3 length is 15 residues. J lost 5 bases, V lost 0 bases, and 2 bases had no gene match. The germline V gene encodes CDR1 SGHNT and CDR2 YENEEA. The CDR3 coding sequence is TGTGCCAGCAGCTTAGAGGGGACAGGGGGCGACGAGCAGTACTTC. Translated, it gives CASSLEGTGGDEQYF.

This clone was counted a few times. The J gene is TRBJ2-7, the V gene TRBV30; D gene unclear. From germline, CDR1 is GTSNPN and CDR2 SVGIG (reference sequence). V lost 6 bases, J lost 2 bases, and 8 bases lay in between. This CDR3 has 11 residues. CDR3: CACTATYEQYF. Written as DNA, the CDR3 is TGTGCCTGCACGGCGACCTACGAGCAGTACTTC. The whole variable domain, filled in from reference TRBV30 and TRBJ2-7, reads SQTIHQWPATLVQPVGSPLSLECTVEGTSNPNLYWYRQAAGRGLQLLFYSVGIGQISSEVPQNLSASRPQDRQFILSSKKLLLSDSGFYLCACTATYEQYFGPGTRLTVT.

This CDR3 reads CASRSAGAGSNEQFF. CDR3 bases: TGTGCCAGCAGATCAGCAGGGGCTGGGTCCAATGAGCAGTTCTTC. This chain connects TRBV6-1 to TRBJ2-1; TRBD1 is a possible D gene (6 bases). V gave up 6 bases and J gave up 6 bases, with 18 bases separating them. CDR3 length: 15 residues. Germline assignment: CDR1 MNHNS and CDR2 SASEGT.

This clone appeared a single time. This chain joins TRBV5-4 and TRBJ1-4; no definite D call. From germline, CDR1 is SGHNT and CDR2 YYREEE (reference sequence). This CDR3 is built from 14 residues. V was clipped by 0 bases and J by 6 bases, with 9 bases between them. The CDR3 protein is CASSLDLGDEKLFF. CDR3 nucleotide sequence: TGTGCCAGCAGCTTGGACCTTGGAGATGAAAAACTGTTTTTT.

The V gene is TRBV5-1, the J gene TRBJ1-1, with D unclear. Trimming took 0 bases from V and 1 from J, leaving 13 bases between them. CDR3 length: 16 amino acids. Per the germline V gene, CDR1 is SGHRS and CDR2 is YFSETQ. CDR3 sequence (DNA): TGCGCCAGCAGCTTGGCCGGGGTATGGGGGAACACTGAAGCTTTCTTT. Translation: CASSLAGVWGNTEAFF.